The 25 T cell receptor beta chains presented below share a single source sample, sequenced in a study of beta chain features in type 1 diabetes. Since all of the isolated RNA was reverse transcribed, expressed TCRB transcripts were what got sequenced. Measured with immunoSEQ multiplex PCR; TCRdb has only the in-frame clones, and not every one. The table lists approximately 340,000 clones, more than 13% of them singletons. The sequenced sample consisted of naive CD4+ T cells from blood. Receptors originate from a woman aged 18-29 years in good health.

This clone was seen a few times. The chain is built from TRBV5-1 and TRBJ2-3, with 8 bases aligning to TRBD2. The germline gives CDR1 SGHRS, CDR2 YFSETQ. This CDR3 comprises 17 residues. V trimming: 0 bases; J trimming: 1 base; junction bases outside the gene matches: 7. Written as DNA, the CDR3 is TGCGCCAGCAGCTTGGCCCCACCGGGGGGGGGCACAGATACGCAGTATTTT. Amino acids: CASSLAPPGGGTDTQYF. Together with reference TRBV5-1 and TRBJ2-3, the CDR3 gives the full variable domain: KAGVTQTPRYLIKTRGQQVTLSCSPISGHRSVSWYQQTPGQGLQFLFEYFSETQRNKGNFPGRFSGRQFSNSRSEMNVSTLELGDSALYLCASSLAPPGGGTDTQYFGPGTRLTVL.

This clone was picked up a small number of times. V gene TRBV29-1 combines with J gene TRBJ2-5; D possibly corresponds to TRBD1 (6 bases). V lost 6 bases and J 2 bases, leaving 10 bases between the germline ends. CDR1 is SQVTM and CDR2 is ANQGSEA in the germline V gene. The CDR3 is 12 residues long. CDR3 in DNA: TGCAGCGTCCAAGGGGGTCAAGAGACCCAGTACTTC. This codes for CSVQGGQETQYF.

This clone has a handful of counts. This rearrangement joins TRBV6-1 to TRBJ1-1, with D perhaps TRBD1 (6 bases). Germline CDR1 and CDR2: MNHNS and SASEGT. Trimming removed 10 bases from V and 9 bases from J, with 15 bases in between. CDR3 length equals 11 residues. The CDR3 region is CANLQGGKAFF. Written as DNA, the CDR3 is TGTGCCAACTTACAGGGAGGGAAAGCTTTCTTT.

This clone has just a few counts. The gene calls are TRBV29-1 and TRBJ2-2; D is perhaps TRBD2 (5 bases). The germline V gene encodes CDR1 SQVTM and CDR2 ANQGSEA. The CDR3 totals 14 residues. The V end lost 4 bases, the J end lost 7 bases, and 16 bases lay between the germline ends. The CDR3 DNA reads as TGCAGCGTTGTAGGTGGGAGCTATAGCGGGGAGCTGTTTTTT. It is translated as CSVVGGSYSGELFF.

The rearrangement links TRBV5-6 to TRBJ2-7; TRBD2 matches at 9 bases. The CDR3 sequence is 15 residues long. The V and J ends lost 1 base and 4 bases, in that order; junction bases with no gene match: 6. Germline V gene sequence: CDR1 SGHDT, CDR2 YYEEEE. CDR3: CASSLTGLAIYEQYF. Here the CDR3 DNA reads TGTGCCAGCAGCTTGACCGGACTAGCGATTTACGAGCAGTACTTC.

This clone has only a few counts. This chain joins TRBV27 and TRBJ2-4, with 9 bases matching TRBD2. Germline lookup yields CDR1 MNHEY and CDR2 SMNVEV (reference sequence). V shed 1 base, J shed 2 bases, and the junction held 3 bases outside the gene matches. This CDR3 region has 16 residues. CDR3 coding DNA: TGTGCCAGCAGTTTATTAAGCGGGAGGTCCAAAAACATTCAGTACTTC. It encodes CASSLLSGRSKNIQYF.

V gene TRBV10-3 combines with J gene TRBJ2-1; 11 positions match TRBD2. The length of the CDR3 is 19 residues. In germline, CDR1 is ENHRY, CDR2 SYGVKD. Trimming took 4 bases from V and 10 from J; bases not matched to a gene: 21. This chain's CDR3 is CAISGTGGSSGRATMEQFF. In DNA, the CDR3 is TGTGCCATCAGTGGAACAGGGGGGAGTAGCGGGAGGGCCACGATGGAGCAGTTCTTC.

This sequence joins TRBV5-1 and TRBJ2-3; D ambiguous. Trimming removed 0 bases from V and 2 bases from J, with 7 bases in between. The CDR3 runs 14 residues. The germline V gene has CDR1 SGHRS and CDR2 YFSETQ. CDR3 in amino acids: CASSLGRNTDTQYF. DNA of the CDR3: TGCGCCAGCAGCTTGGGGCGGAACACAGATACGCAGTATTTT.

The rearrangement uses TRBV28 and TRBJ1-2, with a possible D match to TRBD1 (6 bases). The germline CDR1 and CDR2 sequences are MDHEN and SYDVKM. V shed 3 bases and J shed 11 bases, with 13 bases lying between them. The CDR3 is 12 residues long. The CDR3 DNA follows: TGTGCCAGCAGTTTGGATCAGGGGTGGTACACCTTC. It is translated as CASSLDQGWYTF.

The J gene is TRBJ2-1, the V gene TRBV2, with TRBD2 identical over 7 bases. This CDR3 is 11 amino acids long. The V segment lost 6 bases and the J segment 10 bases; nucleotides outside the gene matches: 3. Germline CDR1 reads SNHLY; CDR2 reads FYNNEI. In DNA form, the CDR3 reads TGTGCCAGCAGGGGACTACTCGAGCAGTTCTTC. Amino acids: CASRGLLEQFF.

This clone has just a few counts. The chain is built from TRBV7-7 and TRBJ2-5; D possibly corresponds to TRBD2 (6 bases). Between the trimmed V and J ends, which lost 4 bases and 4 bases, there was a span of 10 bases. Per germline, CDR1 SSHAT and CDR2 FNYEAQ (reference sequence). The CDR3 sequence is 13 residues long. The chain's CDR3 is CASSSQGGETQYF. For the CDR3, the DNA is TGTGCCAGCAGCTCGCAGGGAGGAGAGACCCAGTACTTC.

This clone has more than one count but fewer than ten. The chain carries TRBV5-1 and TRBJ1-2; D may be TRBD1 (6 bases). CDR3 length: 15 amino acids. Trimming removed 3 bases at V and 4 bases at J, with 16 bases between. CDR1 is SGHRS and CDR2 is YFSETQ in the germline V gene. The CDR3 spells CASSSDYRARYGYTF. CDR3 DNA sequence: TGCGCCAGCAGCTCCGACTACAGGGCGCGCTATGGCTACACCTTC.

In this sample, this clone turned up a few times. The chain carries TRBV18 and TRBJ2-5; no definite D call. The CDR3 is 12 amino acids. The V gene lost 8 bases and the J gene lost 5 bases, with 12 bases spanning the gap. Germline V gene data show CDR1 as KGHSH and CDR2 as LQKENI. The CDR3 reads CASKRDAETQYF. The CDR3 nucleotides read TGTGCCAGCAAGAGAGATGCGGAGACCCAGTACTTC.

The chain combines TRBV2 with TRBJ2-1; a possible D gene is TRBD2 (6 bases). Germline values: CDR1 SNHLY, CDR2 FYNNEI. This CDR3 has 15 residues. The V gene lost 7 bases and the J gene lost 7 bases, with 20 bases spanning the gap. DNA of the CDR3: TGTGCCAGCACCAGATCTGCGGGGACTCCGAATGAGCAGTTCTTC. It encodes CASTRSAGTPNEQFF.

The table lists this clone with a few counts. This CDR3 is also generated by other DNA sequences in the sample. V is TRBV30 and J is TRBJ1-1; 7 bases fit TRBD1. CDR1 is GTSNPN and CDR2 is SVGIG in the germline V gene (reference sequence). The trim removed 7 bases at V and 2 bases at J, leaving 4 bases unmatched. The CDR3 spans 12 residues. CDR3 nucleotides: TGTGCCTCCAACAGGGGTAACACTGAAGCTTTCTTT. Translated: CASNRGNTEAFF.

This clone was observed a few times. J is TRBJ2-7 and V is TRBV23-1; possibly TRBD1 for D (5 bases). TRBV23-1 is filed as an ORF, its function uncertain. The CDR3 extends over 15 amino acids. Trimming took off 6 bases at V and 0 bases at J, with 15 bases between the two ends. CDR3 coding DNA: TGCGCCAGCAGCCAACGCAGGACAAACTCCTACGAGCAGTACTTC. Translated, it gives CASSQRRTNSYEQYF.

This clone turned up a few times. This chain uses TRBV19 with TRBJ1-5; maybe TRBD1 (5 bases). CDR1 is LNHDA and CDR2 is SQIVND in the germline V gene (reference sequence). The CDR3 length is 15 residues. V gave up 0 bases and J gave up 2 bases, with 8 bases separating them. CDR3 sequence (DNA): TGTGCCAGTAGTATAGACAGGGCGGGCAATCAGCCCCAGCATTTT. The encoded protein is CASSIDRAGNQPQHF.

This clone was counted a few times. The chain combines TRBV9 with TRBJ1-5; 10 bases fit TRBD1. V lost 4 bases, J lost 0 bases, and 7 bases stayed unmatched. The CDR3 has 17 amino acids. CDR1 is SGDLS and CDR2 is YYNGEE in the germline V gene. The CDR3 loop is CASSSGQGGLSNQPQHF. The DNA of the CDR3 is TGTGCCAGCAGCTCAGGACAGGGGGGACTTAGCAATCAGCCCCAGCATTTT. Based on the CDR3 plus reference TRBV9 and TRBJ1-5, the full variable domain is DSGVTQTPKHLITATGQRVTLRCSPRSGDLSVYWYQQSLDQGLQFLIQYYNGEERAKGNILERFSAQQFPDLHSELNLSSLELGDSALYFCASSSGQGGLSNQPQHFGDGTRLSIL.

This clone has only a few counts. The chain couples TRBV30 to TRBJ2-2; perhaps TRBD1 as D (6 bases). There are 15 residues in the CDR3. With 5 bases removed from V and 0 bases from J, the gap between germline ends came to 13 bases. The germline gives CDR1 GTSNPN, CDR2 SVGIG (reference sequence). The CDR3 region is CAWRGQPANTGELFF. DNA of the CDR3: TGTGCCTGGCGAGGACAGCCCGCGAACACCGGGGAGCTGTTTTTT. Variable domain in full (rest from reference TRBV30 and TRBJ2-2): SQTIHQWPATLVQPVGSPLSLECTVEGTSNPNLYWYRQAAGRGLQLLFYSVGIGQISSEVPQNLSASRPQDRQFILSSKKLLLSDSGFYLCAWRGQPANTGELFFGEGSRLTVL.

This clone was picked up a small number of times. The rearrangement joins TRBV30 to TRBJ2-6; D gene unclear. The V end lost 1 base, the J end lost 0 bases, and 4 bases lay between the germline ends. This CDR3 comprises 14 residues. CDR1 is GTSNPN, CDR2 SVGIG, per germline (reference sequence). The CDR3 is CAWSAGSGANVLTF. CDR3 nucleotides: TGTGCCTGGAGTGCGGGCTCTGGGGCCAACGTCCTGACTTTC.

This clone was counted only a few times. The chain combines TRBV18 with TRBJ2-7, with a tentative D call TRBD2 (6 bases). Trimming left V 3 bases short and J 1 base short, with 10 bases between. The CDR3 runs to 14 residues. Looked up from germline, CDR1 is KGHSH and CDR2 is LQKENI. In DNA, the CDR3 is TGTGCCAGCTCACCGGGAGGTGAGTCCTACGAGCAGTACTTC. Its translation: CASSPGGESYEQYF. The full variable domain, completed using reference TRBV18 and TRBJ2-7, is NAGVMQNPRHLVRRRGQEARLRCSPMKGHSHVYWYRQLPEEGLKFMVYLQKENIIDESGMPKERFSAEFPKEGPSILRIQQVVRGDSAAYFCASSPGGESYEQYFGPGTRLTVT.

J is TRBJ2-2 and V is TRBV4-3, with TRBD2 matching 7 bases. This CDR3 has 17 residues. V shed 3 bases and J 1 base; nucleotides not matched to a gene: 8. Germline V CDR1 and CDR2: LGHNA, YSLEER. CDR3 coding DNA: TGCGCCAGCAGCCAGAATACCGGGACTATGAACACCGGGGAGCTGTTTTTT. Translating it yields CASSQNTGTMNTGELFF.

This clone was picked up one time. The rearrangement joins TRBV5-1 to TRBJ2-5, with a possible D match to TRBD1 (6 bases). This CDR3 is 15 amino acids long. In germline, CDR1 is SGHRS, CDR2 YFSETQ. V was cut by 4 bases and J by 0 bases, with 13 bases left in between. The CDR3 coding sequence is TGCGCCAGCAGCGAACCAACAGGGAACCAAGAGACCCAGTACTTC. It yields the protein CASSEPTGNQETQYF.

This clone showed up just a few times. V gene TRBV28 combines with J gene TRBJ2-6; TRBD1 is a possible D gene (6 bases). CDR1 MDHEN and CDR2 SYDVKM come from the germline V gene. Deletions cut 3 bases from V and 2 bases from J, with 14 bases between. The CDR3 totals 17 residues. CDR3 sequence reads: CASSLPDTGPGANVLTF. The CDR3 DNA is TGTGCCAGCAGTTTGCCCGATACAGGGCCTGGGGCCAACGTCCTGACTTTC.

The chain joins TRBV28 to TRBJ1-2; 10 nucleotides line up with TRBD1. Trimming removed 5 bases from V and 8 bases from J; junction bases left unmatched: 8. CDR3 length: 14 residues. Germline CDR1 and CDR2: MDHEN and SYDVKM. CDR3 DNA sequence: TGTGCCAGCAGTGTCCCCGGGACAGGGGCGGGCTACACCTTC. Translated, it gives CASSVPGTGAGYTF.